This TCR beta chain was recovered during a study of early T cells in non-severe SARS-CoV-2 infection. Study observations and caveats: Matching results from VDJdb favored anti-spike CD8 responses, leaving private and CD4 specificities undetected.

Each CDR3 protein gets one entry after TCRdb re-called the 5' RACE reads with MiXCR. The table includes approximately 89,000 distinct CDR3 sequences, 11% to 15% detected once. Comment on this clonotype: Its antigen remains unknown.

The material sequenced was whole blood. The receptor's source is an adult who was a healthcare worker with PCR-confirmed SARS-CoV-2 infection or an uninfected control (not recorded which).

CDR3 DNA sequence: TGTGCCAGCAGCTTTCCGGGGGCGAGTGGAAACACCATATATTTT. Amino acid sequence: CASSFPGASGNTIYF. The chain employs TRBV11-3 and TRBJ1-3, with D perhaps matching TRBD1 (6 bases). V lost 3 bases and J 3 bases, leaving 12 bases between the germline ends. The CDR3 runs to 15 residues. The germline V gene encodes CDR1 SGHNT and CDR2 YENEEA.